The 13 T cell receptor beta chains presented below share a single source sample, sequenced in a study of cytomegalovirus exposure and HLA in healthy donors. Amplification used 60 Vbeta primers and 13 Jbeta primers. TCRdb's table, derived via immunoSEQ multiplex PCR, lists solely in-frame clones and lacks some. Counted here are approximately 130,000 clones, 65% to 80% occurring once; the ten biggest clones make up more than 3%. The specimen sequenced was PBMCs. All receptors come from a man aged 25 to 45 in good health and CMV-seronegative.

The rearrangement links TRBV27 to TRBJ1-1; D may be TRBD1 (5 bases). Germline-derived CDR1 and CDR2 are MNHEY and SMNVEV (reference sequence). The ends were cut back, 3 bases at V and 0 bases at J, with 8 bases in the middle. The CDR3 length is 14 residues. In nucleotides, the CDR3 is TGTGCCAGCAGTTTTGGACAACTGAACACTGAAGCTTTCTTT. This translates into CASSFGQLNTEAFF.

V usage is TRBV9 and J usage is TRBJ2-3; 7 bases fit TRBD1. The CDR3 length is 16 residues. Germline V gene lookup returns CDR1 SGDLS and CDR2 YYNGEE. The V segment lost 3 bases and the J segment 2 bases; nucleotides outside the gene matches: 9. As DNA, the CDR3 is TGTGCCAGCAGCGCCTTCGACAGGGCTTACACAGATACGCAGTATTTT. Translated: CASSAFDRAYTDTQYF. Together with reference TRBV9 and TRBJ2-3, the CDR3 gives the full variable domain: DSGVTQTPKHLITATGQRVTLRCSPRSGDLSVYWYQQSLDQGLQFLIQYYNGEERAKGNILERFSAQQFPDLHSELNLSSLELGDSALYFCASSAFDRAYTDTQYFGPGTRLTVL.

This clone occurred once. V gene TRBV6-6 combines with J gene TRBJ2-2, with D perhaps TRBD1 (6 bases). Germline V lookup: CDR1 MNHNY, CDR2 SVGAGI (reference sequence). This CDR3 is 15 amino acids long. V lost 7 bases, J lost 3 bases, and 15 bases lay in between. CDR3 coding DNA: TGTGCCAGCATCAAGACAGGCTCCGACACCGGGGAGCTGTTTTTT. It codes for CASIKTGSDTGELFF.

The V and J genes are TRBV11-2 and TRBJ1-2; tentatively, D is TRBD1 (5 bases). Germline CDR1 and CDR2: SGHAT and FQNNGV. V was shortened by 5 bases and J by 4 bases, with 11 bases between the two germline ends. This CDR3 region has 13 residues. The CDR3 region is CASSPQVLYGYTF. The CDR3 DNA reads TGTGCCAGCAGCCCACAGGTTCTCTATGGCTACACCTTC.

V usage is TRBV4-2 and J usage is TRBJ1-2; a weak D match, TRBD1 (5 bases). V gave up 4 bases and J gave up 3 bases, with 12 bases separating them. CDR1 is LGHNA and CDR2 is YNFKEQ in the germline V gene. The CDR3 sequence is 14 residues long. CDR3 bases: TGTGCCAGCAGCCGACAGACAGCAGACTATGGCTACACCTTC. It specifies CASSRQTADYGYTF.

This clone was seen a handful of times. The rearrangement uses TRBV4-2 and TRBJ2-2; 13 positions agree with TRBD2. Germline V CDR1 and CDR2: LGHNA, YNFKEQ. The CDR3 consists of 16 residues. V trimming: 6 bases; J trimming: 5 bases; junction bases outside the gene matches: 6. DNA of the CDR3: TGTGCCAGCAGACTCGGGACTAGCGGGACTACCGGGGAGCTGTTTTTT. As protein: CASRLGTSGTTGELFF.

This clone was picked up a small number of times. The rearrangement uses TRBV15 and TRBJ2-5; 9 bases match TRBD2. V lost 0 bases, J lost 5 bases, and 1 base stayed unmatched. The CDR3 contains 14 residues. Germline V gene data show CDR1 as LNHNV and CDR2 as YYDKDF (reference sequence). The CDR3 loop reads CATSRDTSGETQYF. The CDR3, as DNA: TGTGCCACCAGCAGAGACACTAGCGGGGAGACCCAGTACTTC.

The chain joins TRBV10-1 to TRBJ2-7; 8 bases are a match to TRBD2. Germline CDR1 is WNHNN and CDR2 is SYGVQD (reference sequence). V lost 4 bases and J lost 4; bases outside the gene matches: 9. There are 15 residues in the CDR3. CDR3 sequence: CASSGGSSGSYEQYF. The CDR3, as DNA: TGCGCCAGCAGTGGAGGGTCTAGCGGGTCATACGAGCAGTACTTC.

The J gene is TRBJ2-3, the V gene TRBV19; 16 bases are a match to TRBD2. V lost 5 bases, J lost 2 bases, and 7 bases stayed unmatched. This CDR3 spans 18 amino acids. Looked up from germline, CDR1 is LNHDA and CDR2 is SQIVND (reference sequence). The chain's CDR3 is CASSLGLAGGQATDTQYF. DNA of the CDR3: TGTGCCAGTAGTTTGGGACTAGCGGGGGGGCAAGCCACAGATACGCAGTATTTT.

This clone turned up a few times. The chain has TRBV6-1 and TRBJ2-7; 9 bases agree with TRBD2. V shed 7 bases, J shed 0 bases, and the junction held 7 bases outside the gene matches. Germline V lookup: CDR1 MNHNS, CDR2 SASEGT. The CDR3 covers 15 residues. The CDR3 DNA sequence: TGTGCCAGCACAACTTTAGCGGGGGACTCCTACGAGCAGTACTTC. Translating it yields CASTTLAGDSYEQYF.

J is TRBJ2-1 and V is TRBV19, with a possible D match to TRBD1 (6 bases). The length of the CDR3 is 15 residues. Germline CDR1 is LNHDA and CDR2 is SQIVND (reference sequence). The V end lost 0 bases, the J end lost 3 bases, and 9 bases lay between the germline ends. CDR3 nucleotide sequence: TGTGCCAGTAGTATAGACAGGGGAAACTACAATGAGCAGTTCTTC. This translates into CASSIDRGNYNEQFF.

This chain uses TRBV5-4 with TRBJ2-5, with 8 bases lining up with TRBD1. The CDR3 length is 15 residues. V trimming: 4 bases; J trimming: 1 base; junction bases outside the gene matches: 6. Germline CDR1 and CDR2: SGHNT and YYREEE (reference sequence). The CDR3 loop reads CASSTKTGAQETQYF. DNA for the CDR3: TGTGCCAGCAGCACCAAGACAGGGGCCCAAGAGACCCAGTACTTC.

The genes are TRBV10-1 and TRBJ2-2; TRBD1 might be the D (6 bases). Trimming took 3 bases from V and 6 from J, leaving 11 bases between them. The CDR3 loop spans 14 amino acids. The germline gives CDR1 WNHNN, CDR2 SYGVQD (reference sequence). DNA for the CDR3: TGCGCCAGCAGTGACCTACAGGGATCCGGGGAGCTGTTTTTT. It codes for CASSDLQGSGELFF.